The T cell receptor (beta chain) described here comes from a study of blood T cells in healthy people across ages. Using a J-beta primer mix together with a sample-barcoded 5' primer, a second PCR was run for about 7 to 12 cycles. TCRdb used MiXCR to reprocess the 5' RACE reads, holding one entry per CDR3 protein. The repertoire holds around 1,000,000 distinct CDR3 sequences, with under 30% as singletons. The V gene lost 0 bases and the J gene lost 5 bases, with 13 bases spanning the gap. The CDR3 runs to 15 residues. In germline, CDR1 is SGHTA, CDR2 FQGNSA. This clonotype has just a few counts. Another study also made use of these data, one on T cells of mothers and their children.

The chain carries TRBV7-2 and TRBJ2-5; D unclear. This TCR derives from a girl aged 2-9 years in good health. The sequenced sample consisted of blood. CDR3 amino acids: CASSLAGLSVETQYF. The CDR3 DNA follows: TGTGCCAGCAGCTTAGCCGGGCTGAGCGTGGAGACCCAGTACTTC.